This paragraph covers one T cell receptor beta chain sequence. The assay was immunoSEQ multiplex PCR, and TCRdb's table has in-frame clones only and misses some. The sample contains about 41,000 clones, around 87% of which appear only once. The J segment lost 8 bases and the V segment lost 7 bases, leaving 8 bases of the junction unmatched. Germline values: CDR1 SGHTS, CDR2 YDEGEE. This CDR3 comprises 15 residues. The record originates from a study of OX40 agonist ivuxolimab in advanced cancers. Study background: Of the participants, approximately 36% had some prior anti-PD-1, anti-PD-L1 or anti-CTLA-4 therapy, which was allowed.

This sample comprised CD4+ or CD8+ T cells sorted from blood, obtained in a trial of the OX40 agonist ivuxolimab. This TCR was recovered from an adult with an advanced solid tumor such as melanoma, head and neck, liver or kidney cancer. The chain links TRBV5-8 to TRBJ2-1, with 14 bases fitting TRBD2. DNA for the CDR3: TGTGCCAGCGGGGGGACTAGCGGGAGCCTGGATGAGCAGTTCTTC. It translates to CASGGTSGSLDEQFF.